What follows is one T cell receptor (beta chain) and its context. Antigen: not known. Germline CDR1 and CDR2: DFQATT and SNEGSKA (reference sequence). CDR3 size: 14 residues. V lost 5 bases, J lost 4 bases, and 8 bases stayed unmatched. Both iRepertoire HTBI primers and Arm-PCR of CDR3 regions were used to build the TCR beta libraries. TCRdb reprocessed the multiplex PCR reads with MiXCR, giving one entry per CDR3 protein. This table has a few hundred thousand distinct CDR3 sequences, around 17% appearing once. The data stem from a study of regulatory T cells in long-lasting Graves disease. The study's findings and limits: Newly diagnosed disease favored TRBV20-1 and TRBJ2-1 over persistent disease.

Time point denoted: newly diagnosed GD, antithyroid drugs for less than 3 months. The TCR library was made from RNA extracted from PBMCs. Separately, the same data were catalogued under a study of T cells in Graves' hyperthyroidism and ophthalmopathy. That source notes: Those patients with uncontrolled infection, other autoimmune disease, pregnancy or lactation were excluded.

The chain recombines TRBV20-1 with TRBJ1-5; 7 bases are shared with TRBD1. This receptor was identified in a man aged 40-55 years with Graves disease. Specimen: peripheral blood mononuclear cells (PBMCs), collected at new diagnosis, from a patient treated with antithyroid drugs. CDR3 protein: CSAVNRGSNQPQHF. DNA for the CDR3: TGCAGTGCTGTAAACAGGGGATCAAATCAGCCCCAGCATTTT.